These T cell receptor beta chains were read from a single sample in a study of blood T cell repertoires in COVID-19. TCRdb's copy holds only in-frame clones and misses some; the assay was immunoSEQ multiplex PCR. Counted here are about 150,000 clones, around 87% occurring once; the ten biggest clones make up 3.5% to 4.5%. The source material was peripheral blood. These receptors were collected from a woman aged 60-70 years with active or convalescent COVID-19. Each CDR3 is given with its conserved first and last residue. D genes are given only for firm matches. Not every row has a clone size; where given, it reads once, few, many or a size class.

clone_size d_call j_call v_call cdr3_nt cdr3_aa
once TRBD2 TRBJ2-3 TRBV19 TGTGCCAGTAGTATTCAAAGACTAGCAGAACACACAGATACGCAGTATTTT CASSIQRLAEHTDTQYF
few TRBD1 TRBJ1-1 TRBV7-3 TGTGCCAGCAGCCGGGACAGTAACACTGAAGCTTTCTTT CASSRDSNTEAFF
NA TRBD2 TRBJ2-7 TRBV7-2 TGTGCCAGCAGCTTAGGCCCTACTAGCGATGCCTACGAGCAGTACTTC CASSLGPTSDAYEQYF
NA TRBD2 TRBJ2-3 TRBV27 TGTGCCAGCAGTGTACTTAGCGGGGGGGCTACAGATACGCAGTATTTT CASSVLSGGATDTQYF
NA TRBD2 TRBJ2-7 TRBV5-6 TGTGCCAGCAGCTTGGCCCCTAGCGGGGGGTGGTACGAGCAGTACTTC CASSLAPSGGWYEQYF
NA NA TRBJ1-1 TRBV3-1/TRBV3-2 TGTGCCAGCAGCCAAGGGGCTGGGACTGAAGCTTTCTTT CASSQGAGTEAFF
NA TRBD2 TRBJ2-3 TRBV7-2 TGTGCCAGCACGGCTCGGGGGGGCAATACGCAGTATTTT CASTARGGNTQYF
NA NA TRBJ1-6 TRBV15 TGTGCCACCAGCAGAGGTCAGGGATCACCCCTCCACTTT CATSRGQGSPLHF
NA TRBD1 TRBJ1-4 TRBV5-1 TGCGCCAGCAGCCTGGGACAGGAGAATGAAAAACTGTTTTTT CASSLGQENEKLFF
NA NA TRBJ1-1 TRBV27 TGTGCCAGCAGTTGGCGAGGAGCGGTGAACACTGAAGCTTTCTTT CASSWRGAVNTEAFF
few TRBD1 TRBJ1-6 TRBV10-2 TGCGCCAGCAGACAGACAGGGCCGGATTCACCCCTCCACTTT CASRQTGPDSPLHF
NA TRBD2 TRBJ2-1 TRBV7-3 TGTGCCAGCAGCCCCGGGCCGGGGGGGGACAATGAGCAGTTCTTC CASSPGPGGDNEQFF
NA NA TRBJ1-6 TRBV5-1 TGCGCCAGCAGCTTGCCAGGGGTCAACTATAATTCACCCCTCCACTTT CASSLPGVNYNSPLHF
few NA TRBJ1-2 TRBV6-4 TGTGCCAGCAGTGAAATGGCAGACTCTAACTATGGCTACACCTTC CASSEMADSNYGYTF
NA NA TRBJ2-1 TRBV19 TGTGCCAGTGACAACAGAGACAATGAGCAGTTCTTC CASDNRDNEQFF
NA NA TRBJ2-1 TRBV7-8 TGTGCCAGCAGCACCCACAGAGAGGGTGAGCAGTTCTTC CASSTHREGEQFF